This is a list of T cell receptor beta chains from one sample in a study of cytomegalovirus exposure and HLA in healthy donors. Here immunoSEQ multiplex PCR was the method, and the copy in TCRdb shows in-frame clones only, minus some. The data show more than 110,000 clones, around 85% seen once. The sample consisted of PBMCs. The source is a woman aged 45-65 years in good health and CMV-seropositive. Both conserved end residues are part of each CDR3. The D gene is left open where the match is weak. Clone size, where shown, is once, few, many, or a class for clones that have expanded.

V,size,J,D,DNA,CDR3
TRBV27,NA,TRBJ1-2,NA,TGTGCCAGCAGTCTAGGCCCCTTGAAGGACTATGGCTACACCTTC,CASSLGPLKDYGYTF
TRBV5-1,NA,TRBJ2-5,TRBD2,TGCGCCAGCAGCTTGTTTAGCGGGGGGGCCGGAGAGACCCAGTACTTC,CASSLFSGGAGETQYF
TRBV27,NA,TRBJ2-1,TRBD2,TGTGCCAGCAGTTTATCCGCGGGGGAAGCGGCTTATGAGCAGTTCTTC,CASSLSAGEAAYEQFF
TRBV4-3,NA,TRBJ2-4,TRBD2,TGCGCCAGCAGCCAGGTCCGGGGGGGACCTACCCTAGCCAAAAACATTCAGTACTTC,CASSQVRGGPTLAKNIQYF
TRBV14,NA,TRBJ1-4,NA,TGTGCCAGCAGCCTTACAGGGACAACTAATGAAAAACTGTTTTTT,CASSLTGTTNEKLFF
TRBV4-3,NA,TRBJ1-4,NA,TGCGCCAGCAGCCAAGATGCCAGGGGTGCTAATGAAAAACTGTTTTTT,CASSQDARGANEKLFF
TRBV5-4,NA,TRBJ2-2,NA,TGTGCCAGCAGGCCCGGGACAAGGGACACCGGGGAGCTGTTTTTT,CASRPGTRDTGELFF
TRBV7-9,NA,TRBJ2-7,NA,TGTGCCAGCAGCCCGCGGACAGACTACGAGCAGTACTTC,CASSPRTDYEQYF
TRBV5-4,NA,TRBJ1-2,NA,TGTGCCAGCAGCCTTTTGGGTGCGGGGGGTGGCTATGGCTACACCTTC,CASSLLGAGGGYGYTF
TRBV10-3,few,TRBJ2-3,TRBD2,TGTGCCATCAGATCTCCCGGGACTAGAGAGTATTTT,CAIRSPGTREYF
TRBV29-1,NA,TRBJ1-1,TRBD1,TGCAGCGTCGCCCCGACAGGGAACCCTGAAGCTTTCTTT,CSVAPTGNPEAFF
TRBV4-2,NA,TRBJ2-3,TRBD2,TGTGCCAGCAGCCGGAACCCCCCCGCACTAGCGGGGGGGCTGGTTAGCACAGATACGCAGTATTTT,CASSRNPPALAGGLVSTDTQYF
TRBV30,few,TRBJ1-6,NA,TGTGCCTGGACGGGGGGCTCAGATTCACCCCTCCACTTT,CAWTGGSDSPLHF
TRBV18,NA,TRBJ2-5,NA,TGTGCCAGCTCTCGAGACCAAGAGACCCAGTACTTC,CASSRDQETQYF
TRBV6-1,once,TRBJ2-7,TRBD1,TGTGCCAGCAGTGTAAGGGACAGCGAGCAGTACTTC,CASSVRDSEQYF
TRBV7-9,once,TRBJ2-7,NA,TGTGCCAGCAGCTTAAAACGGGAGCTCGAGCAGTACTTC,CASSLKRELEQYF
TRBV5-8,NA,TRBJ2-7,NA,TGTGCCAGCAGCTTATTTGGAGGAAGCTCCTACGAGCAGTACTTC,CASSLFGGSSYEQYF
TRBV23-1,NA,TRBJ1-5,TRBD1,TGCGCCAGCAGTCTCGAGGGGGCCCTCAGTCAGCCCCAGCATTTT,CASSLEGALSQPQHF
TRBV30,NA,TRBJ1-3,NA,TGTGCCTGGAGTCGGCTGGGGGCTTCAGGAAACACCATATATTTT,CAWSRLGASGNTIYF
TRBV5-1,NA,TRBJ2-2,TRBD1,TGCGCCAGCAGCTATGACAGGGGCGGTTGGTACACCGGGGAGCTGTTTTTT,CASSYDRGGWYTGELFF
TRBV27,NA,TRBJ2-2,NA,TGTGCCAGCATGCTGAGCGTCCTCACCGGGGAGCTGTTTTTT,CASMLSVLTGELFF